This TCR beta chain was observed in a study of T cells in Graves' hyperthyroidism and ophthalmopathy. Orbital computed tomography, thyroid ultrasound, serum thyroxine and TRAb, and clinical symptoms together informed the diagnoses. Cells are PBMCs isolated from 10 ml of fresh blood. The CDR3 regions of TCR beta were amplified from RNA transcripts. TCR CDR3 underwent first-round RT-PCR with the HTBI primer set. TCRdb fed the multiplex PCR reads into MiXCR, producing one record per CDR3 protein. Here the sample spans hundreds of thousands of distinct CDR3 sequences, more than 30% being singletons. The CDR3 length is 13 residues. Between the trimmed V and J ends, which lost 5 bases and 5 bases, there was a span of 13 bases.

The specimen sequenced was blood. The chain is built from TRBV12-3 or TRBV12-4 and TRBJ2-7; D may be TRBD1 (6 bases). The clonotype comes from a young man with Graves' hyperthyroidism. The CDR3 region has the DNA TGTGCCAGCAGTCGTAGCACAGGGAACGAGCAGTACTTC. Translation: CASSRSTGNEQYF.